The 5 T cell receptor beta chains presented below share a single source sample, sequenced in a study of blood T cell repertoires in COVID-19 (TCRdb year 2020). Library creation used the immunoSEQ multiplex PCR assay. Imported from immuneACCESS, the table was reduced by TCRdb to in-frame sequences with V and J called. These copies leave out some clones; in studies compared against another copy, an unresolved V gene accounts for under half, and the cause of the remainder is not known. Within this sample are 120,000 or so clones, with around 83% of them counted one time only. The ten top clones hold 5.5% to 6% of the sample. Sequencing was performed on peripheral blood. These TCRs come from a man at least 80 years old with active or convalescent COVID-19.

This chain uses TRBV9 with TRBJ2-3, with 13 bases matching TRBD2. The CDR3 is made up of 15 amino acids. Germline V gene lookup returns CDR1 SGDLS and CDR2 YYNGEE. The trim removed 3 bases at V and 6 bases at J, leaving 4 bases unmatched. In DNA, the CDR3 is TGTGCCAGCAGCGCGGGACTAGCGGGGCCGGATACGCAGTATTTT. It is translated as CASSAGLAGPDTQYF. The variable domain in full, with the rest retrieved from reference TRBV9 and TRBJ2-3, is DSGVTQTPKHLITATGQRVTLRCSPRSGDLSVYWYQQSLDQGLQFLIQYYNGEERAKGNILERFSAQQFPDLHSELNLSSLELGDSALYFCASSAGLAGPDTQYFGPGTRLTVL.

The J gene is TRBJ1-1, the V gene TRBV5-1; D call uncertain. Germline lookup yields CDR1 SGHRS and CDR2 YFSETQ. Trimming cost V 3 bases and J 0 bases, with 6 bases left between them. The CDR3 totals 13 residues. The CDR3 reads CASSSHVNTEAFF. In DNA, the CDR3 is TGCGCCAGCAGCTCCCATGTGAACACTGAAGCTTTCTTT. Supplemented by reference TRBV5-1 and TRBJ1-1, the full variable domain reads KAGVTQTPRYLIKTRGQQVTLSCSPISGHRSVSWYQQTPGQGLQFLFEYFSETQRNKGNFPGRFSGRQFSNSRSEMNVSTLELGDSALYLCASSSHVNTEAFFGQGTRLTVV.

V is TRBV2 and J is TRBJ1-6; TRBD1 aligns across 9 bases. Germline values: CDR1 SNHLY, CDR2 FYNNEI. This CDR3 comprises 14 residues. The J segment lost 9 bases and the V segment lost 8 bases, leaving 8 bases of the junction unmatched. The CDR3 region is CASRWTGAASPLHF. CDR3 in DNA: TGTGCCAGCCGTTGGACAGGGGCTGCTTCACCCCTCCACTTT.

The chain carries TRBV7-8 and TRBJ1-3; no firm D call. The CDR3 is made up of 15 amino acids. The germline CDR1 and CDR2 sequences are SGHVS and FQNEAQ. The V gene lost 5 bases and the J gene lost 0 bases, with 11 bases spanning the gap. The CDR3 here is CASSRSITSGNTIYF. CDR3 sequence (DNA): TGTGCCAGCAGCCGCAGTATTACCTCTGGAAACACCATATATTTT.

The chain is built from TRBV27 and TRBJ2-1; 8 positions match TRBD2. Trimming removed 3 bases from V and 9 bases from J; junction bases left unmatched: 7. Germline CDR1 reads MNHEY; CDR2 reads SMNVEV (reference sequence). This CDR3 has 14 residues. The CDR3 reads CASSLVRGGTEQFF. The CDR3 region has the DNA TGTGCCAGCAGTTTGGTCCGGGGGGGCACTGAGCAGTTCTTC.